This record covers a single T cell receptor beta chain. This sample is part of a study of blood T cell repertoires in COVID-19. Overall study: The samples span acute and convalescent COVID-19 from the United States, Italy and Spain. Nucleic acid was either cDNA or gDNA, and it came from T cells, B-cell-depleted T cells, or PBMCs.

CDR1 is MNHEY, CDR2 SMNVEV, per germline (reference sequence). The CDR3 consists of 15 residues. The V end lost 2 bases, the J end lost 6 bases, and 15 bases lay between the germline ends. Only in-frame clones appear in the TCRdb table, and some are missing; sequencing was by immunoSEQ multiplex PCR. This table holds about 210,000 clones, around 80% found once. The TCR was taken from a man aged 50-60 years with active or convalescent COVID-19. This sequence joins TRBV27 and TRBJ2-3; D uncertain. Sequences were obtained from peripheral blood. CDR3 sequence reads: CASSLTVAGYDTQYF. CDR3 sequence (DNA): TGTGCCAGCAGTTTAACGGTAGCTGGATATGATACGCAGTATTTT.